The 32 T cell receptor beta chains given below trace back to one sample, sequenced in a study of blood T cell repertoires in COVID-19. Clones were sequenced by immunoSEQ multiplex PCR, and TCRdb holds only the in-frame ones, with some missing. The repertoire has about 150,000 clones, 80% to 90% of them found once; the top ten carry more than 14%. Sequenced: peripheral blood. Source of these receptors: a woman aged 40 to 50 with acute or convalescent COVID-19.

This rearrangement joins TRBV2 to TRBJ1-2; 8 bases are shared with TRBD1. The CDR3 extends over 15 amino acids. From germline, CDR1 is SNHLY and CDR2 FYNNEI. V was clipped by 3 bases and J by 4 bases; unmatched bases: 7. The CDR3 protein is CASSDMTGESYGYTF. In nucleotides, the CDR3 is TGTGCCAGCAGTGACATGACAGGGGAGAGCTATGGCTACACCTTC.

The chain couples TRBV2 to TRBJ1-4; no firm D call. The germline V and J ends were trimmed by 2 bases and 5 bases, with 15 bases remaining between them. This CDR3 is built from 16 residues. From germline, CDR1 is SNHLY and CDR2 FYNNEI. In nucleotides, the CDR3 is TGTGCCAGCAGTGAATCGGGTTGGGGAGGGAATGAAAAACTGTTTTTT. Encoded protein: CASSESGWGGNEKLFF.

V usage is TRBV2 and J usage is TRBJ2-1; 7 bases map to TRBD2. Germline V gives CDR1 SNHLY, CDR2 FYNNEI. V lost 9 bases, J lost 4 bases, and 9 bases stayed unmatched. The CDR3 consists of 14 residues. In DNA, the CDR3 is TGTGCCAGGAGTTACGCTAGCGGATACAATGAGCAGTTCTTC. Encoded protein: CARSYASGYNEQFF.

The V gene is TRBV10-3, the J gene TRBJ2-1, with TRBD1 identical over 7 bases. Germline V gene lookup returns CDR1 ENHRY and CDR2 SYGVKD. V dropped 3 bases and J dropped 9; count of bases not matched to a gene: 8. There are 14 residues in the CDR3. The CDR3 nucleotides read TGTGCCATCAGTGAAGCCGGGACAGATAGTGAGCAGTTCTTC. Protein product: CAISEAGTDSEQFF.

The chain joins TRBV12-3 or TRBV12-4 to TRBJ2-5; the D gene is possibly TRBD2 (5 bases). V lost 4 bases and J lost 4, with 10 bases in between. The CDR3 contains 13 residues. This CDR3 is CASSSIRGETQYF. In DNA form, the CDR3 reads TGTGCCAGCAGTTCCATCCGGGGAGAGACCCAGTACTTC.

The chain is built from TRBV12-3 or TRBV12-4 and TRBJ2-7, with D maybe TRBD1 (6 bases). This CDR3 is built from 13 residues. Trimming cost V 10 bases and J 4 bases, with 17 bases left between them. CDR3 residues: CAIRGQFSYEQYF. The CDR3 region has the DNA TGTGCCATCAGAGGACAGTTCTCTTACGAGCAGTACTTC.

V is TRBV20-1 and J is TRBJ2-3, with TRBD1 matching 7 bases. This CDR3 has 14 amino acids. The V segment lost 3 bases and the J segment 4 bases; nucleotides outside the gene matches: 7. From germline, CDR1 is DFQATT and CDR2 SNEGSKA (reference sequence). CDR3 in amino acids: CSASLDRRPDTQYF. The CDR3 DNA reads as TGCAGTGCTAGTTTGGACAGGCGGCCAGATACGCAGTATTTT.

This chain connects TRBV7-3 to TRBJ2-3, with 7 nucleotides matching TRBD1. Trimming cost V 4 bases and J 2 bases; bases outside gene matches: 6. The CDR3 totals 15 residues. Germline assignment: CDR1 SGHTA and CDR2 FQGTGA. The CDR3 DNA follows: TGTGCCAGCAGCTCGAGGGACAGATACACAGATACGCAGTATTTT. Translating it yields CASSSRDRYTDTQYF.

The chain couples TRBV5-5 to TRBJ1-5; 7 bases agree with TRBD1. Germline V gene data show CDR1 as SGHKS and CDR2 as YYEKEE (reference sequence). Trimming removed 3 bases from V and 0 bases from J; junction bases left unmatched: 6. The CDR3 extends over 16 amino acids. Here the CDR3 reads CASSSLGGASNQPQHF. The CDR3 DNA is TGTGCCAGCAGCTCACTAGGGGGCGCTAGCAATCAGCCCCAGCATTTT.

The chain has TRBV11-3 and TRBJ1-2, with D perhaps TRBD1 (5 bases). CDR3 length: 13 residues. The germline gives CDR1 SGHNT, CDR2 YENEEA. V lost 5 bases to trimming and J lost 8 bases, with 15 bases between them. CDR3 in DNA: TGTGCCAGCAGCCCGCCGGGGGGGGAAGGCTACACCTTC. Protein product: CASSPPGGEGYTF.

V usage is TRBV5-6 and J usage is TRBJ1-1; TRBD1 might be the D (6 bases). Trimming removed 0 bases at V and 4 bases at J, with 10 bases between. Germline CDR1 SGHDT, CDR2 YYEEEE. CDR3 length: 14 amino acids. The CDR3 here is CASSLVGAVTEAFF. The CDR3 DNA follows: TGTGCCAGCAGCTTGGTGGGGGCTGTCACTGAAGCTTTCTTT. Drawing the rest from reference TRBV5-6 and TRBJ1-1, the complete variable domain is DAGVTQSPTHLIKTRGQQVTLRCSPKSGHDTVSWYQQALGQGPQFIFQYYEEEERQRGNFPDRFSGHQFPNYSSELNVNALLLGDSALYLCASSLVGAVTEAFFGQGTRLTVV.

This sequence joins TRBV11-3 and TRBJ2-5; 8 bases line up with TRBD2. This CDR3 region has 13 residues. Germline V gene data show CDR1 as SGHNT and CDR2 as YENEEA. J was trimmed by 2 bases and V by 5 bases; bases with no gene match: 1. The CDR3, as DNA: TGTGCCAGCAGCCCGGGGGGGCAAGAGACCCAGTACTTC. As protein: CASSPGGQETQYF.

The genes are TRBV15 and TRBJ1-5; D uncertain. The CDR3 covers 13 residues. V gave up 0 bases and J gave up 4 bases, with 4 bases separating them. Germline V gene lookup returns CDR1 LNHNV and CDR2 YYDKDF (reference sequence). The CDR3 reads CATSRELNQPQHF. Written as DNA, the CDR3 is TGTGCCACCAGCAGAGAACTTAATCAGCCCCAGCATTTT.

The chain joins TRBV7-8 to TRBJ1-1; 7 bases are a match to TRBD1. Germline CDR1 SGHVS, CDR2 FQNEAQ. This CDR3 has 13 amino acids. Germline trimming cut 4 bases from V and 4 bases from J; bases unmatched to any gene: 3. The chain's CDR3 is CASSSAGGTEAFF. As DNA, the CDR3 is TGTGCCAGCAGCTCCGCAGGGGGCACTGAAGCTTTCTTT.

This chain links TRBV19 with TRBJ1-5, with 8 bases lining up with TRBD1. The CDR3 extends over 15 amino acids. V lost 7 bases to trimming and J lost 4 bases; unmatched junction nucleotides: 9. Germline lookup yields CDR1 LNHDA and CDR2 SQIVND (reference sequence). The CDR3 nucleotides are TGTGCCAGTACCCCCCGGGACAGGATAAATCAGCCCCAGCATTTT. Translation: CASTPRDRINQPQHF.

This clone has a handful of counts. This chain joins TRBV6-5 and TRBJ1-6; 7 nucleotides match TRBD1. Looked up from germline, CDR1 is MNHEY and CDR2 is SVGAGI. V lost 2 bases, J lost 5 bases, and 0 bases stayed unmatched. There are 14 residues in the CDR3. CDR3 protein: CASSYGTDNSPLHF. DNA of the CDR3: TGTGCCAGCAGTTACGGGACAGATAATTCACCCCTCCACTTT.

The chain carries TRBV27 and TRBJ2-2, with D perhaps TRBD1 (6 bases). Germline values: CDR1 MNHEY, CDR2 SMNVEV (reference sequence). The CDR3 loop spans 17 amino acids. V lost 5 bases to trimming and J lost 0 bases, with 16 bases between them. The DNA for the CDR3 is TGTGCCAGCAGTCGACGGACAGCCCCTACGAACACCGGGGAGCTGTTTTTT. Translation gives CASSRRTAPTNTGELFF.

This clone was observed once. The V call is TRBV7-9, the J call TRBJ2-7; 8 nucleotides match TRBD1. V lost 2 bases and J lost 5; bases outside the gene matches: 5. The CDR3 runs to 14 residues. Germline lookup yields CDR1 SEHNR and CDR2 FQNEAQ (reference sequence). The CDR3 reads CASSLYLDRDEQYF. As DNA, the CDR3 is TGTGCCAGCAGCTTATACTTGGACAGGGACGAGCAGTACTTC.

As DNA, the CDR3 is TGTGCCAGCGACAGGGCCACGGGGGGGGGTGAGCAGTTCTTC. Translating gives CASDRATGGGEQFF. This chain links TRBV6-5 with TRBJ2-1; D possibly corresponds to TRBD2 (8 bases). This CDR3 spans 14 amino acids. In germline, CDR1 is MNHEY, CDR2 SVGAGI. The ends were cut back, 8 bases at V and 9 bases at J, with 20 bases in the middle.

The V call is TRBV2, the J call TRBJ2-5, with 7 bases fitting TRBD1. Germline assignment: CDR1 SNHLY and CDR2 FYNNEI. J was trimmed by 2 bases and V by 6 bases; bases with no gene match: 9. CDR3 length: 15 residues. The CDR3 coding sequence is TGTGCCAGCAGCAAAGGTACAGGGGAGCAAGAGACCCAGTACTTC. Encoded protein: CASSKGTGEQETQYF.

The rearrangement joins TRBV28 to TRBJ2-5; 8 positions match TRBD1. The CDR3 extends over 15 amino acids. From germline, CDR1 is MDHEN and CDR2 SYDVKM. J lost 5 bases, V lost 7 bases, and 12 bases had no gene match. Written as DNA, the CDR3 is TGTGCCAGCAACCGCGGACAGGGAGTGGGGGAGACCCAGTACTTC. Its protein is CASNRGQGVGETQYF.

This clone occurred once. A junction end diverges from the germline sequence, so it may reflect a read error. CDR3 bases: TGTGCTAGCAGCGAACGAACCGGGACAGGCACCGGGGAGCTGTTTTTT. Its translation is CASSERTGTGTGELFF. V gene TRBV7-7 combines with J gene TRBJ2-2; 8 nucleotides match TRBD1. There are 16 residues in the CDR3. Germline values: CDR1 SSHAT, CDR2 FNYEAQ (reference sequence).

The chain links TRBV3-1 (or the pseudogene TRBV3-2) to TRBJ1-6, with no clear D. The germline gives CDR1 LGHDT, CDR2 YNNKEL (reference sequence). Trimming took 0 bases from V and 14 from J, leaving 17 bases between them. The CDR3 has 15 residues. Here the CDR3 reads CASSQDMQVQVTLHF. DNA of the CDR3: TGTGCCAGCAGCCAAGATATGCAGGTCCAGGTCACCCTCCACTTT.

CDR3 residues: CASSLGQGLDNEQFF. In nucleotides, the CDR3 is TGTGCCAGCAGCTTAGGGCAGGGGCTGGACAATGAGCAGTTCTTC. V gene TRBV7-9 combines with J gene TRBJ2-1; weak D call: TRBD1 (6 bases). The CDR3 spans 15 residues. Germline V gene lookup returns CDR1 SEHNR and CDR2 FQNEAQ (reference sequence). V dropped 1 base and J dropped 5 bases, with 12 bases sitting between them.

The rearrangement joins TRBV11-2 to TRBJ2-7, with D possibly matching TRBD2 (5 bases). The V and J ends lost 5 bases and 3 bases respectively, with 5 bases between them. The CDR3 is 11 residues long. Germline values: CDR1 SGHAT, CDR2 FQNNGV. The CDR3 here is CASSGSYEQYF. CDR3 nucleotides: TGTGCCAGCAGCGGGAGCTACGAGCAGTACTTC.

The rearrangement links TRBV29-1 to TRBJ2-1; 7 nucleotides agree with TRBD1. The CDR3 runs to 15 residues. The germline V gene has CDR1 SQVTM and CDR2 ANQGSEA. Trimming cost V 2 bases and J 8 bases; bases outside gene matches: 12. CDR3 DNA sequence: TGCAGCGTTGAAACCGTACAGGGGATACTCGATGAGCAGTTCTTC. It encodes CSVETVQGILDEQFF.

This clone has just a few counts. The chain links TRBV19 to TRBJ2-7, with TRBD2 as a possible D gene (6 bases). Looked up from germline, CDR1 is LNHDA and CDR2 is SQIVND (reference sequence). V lost 3 bases, J lost 2 bases, and 11 bases lay in between. This CDR3 comprises 14 residues. For the CDR3, the DNA is TGTGCCAGTAGTATTACCTTAGCGGCCTACGAGCAGTACTTC. Translating gives CASSITLAAYEQYF.

This chain uses TRBV18 with TRBJ2-5, with TRBD1 as a possible D gene (5 bases). V lost 8 bases, J lost 2 bases, and 12 bases lay in between. The germline V gene encodes CDR1 KGHSH and CDR2 LQKENI. The CDR3 is 13 amino acids. The CDR3 nucleotides read TGTGCCAGCACCTTTGACAGACAAGAGACCCAGTACTTC. Protein: CASTFDRQETQYF.

The gene calls are TRBV11-3 and TRBJ2-1; 9 positions agree with TRBD1. V gave up 5 bases and J gave up 6 bases; unmatched junction bases: 5. CDR3 length equals 14 residues. Germline V gene data show CDR1 as SGHNT and CDR2 as YENEEA. CDR3 amino acids: CASSPRDRVNEQFF. The CDR3 DNA is TGTGCCAGCAGCCCCAGGGACAGGGTCAATGAGCAGTTCTTC.

For the CDR3, the DNA is TGTGCCAGCAGCTTTATGTTTGCACTTACTCCTAGCACAGATACGCAGTATTTT. Translated, it gives CASSFMFALTPSTDTQYF. This chain links TRBV28 with TRBJ2-3; D gene unclear. The germline V gene has CDR1 MDHEN and CDR2 SYDVKM. The CDR3 is 18 amino acids. Trimming cost V 6 bases and J 0 bases, with 22 bases left between them.

The rearrangement links TRBV25-1 to TRBJ2-7; no clear D gene. The CDR3 covers 14 residues. From germline, CDR1 is MGHDK and CDR2 SYGVNS. The V end was cut by 1 base, the J end by 7 bases, with 14 bases between. In nucleotides, the CDR3 is TGTGCCAGCAGTGAATTTGAGGTTCTTAAAGAGCAGTACTTC. Residues: CASSEFEVLKEQYF.

This chain joins TRBV4-1 and TRBJ1-2, with 8 bases that match TRBD1. J was trimmed by 7 bases and V by 0 bases; bases with no gene match: 10. Germline V lookup: CDR1 MGHRA, CDR2 YSYEKL. The CDR3 has 16 amino acids. DNA for the CDR3: TGCGCCAGCAGCCAAGAGTCCGACAGGGGTTGGTCTGGCTACACCTTC. Protein: CASSQESDRGWSGYTF.